The 19 T cell receptor beta chains reported below all come from one sample, sequenced in a study of blood T cell repertoires in COVID-19. The method was immunoSEQ multiplex PCR; TCRdb's version includes in-frame clones alone and lacks a portion of them. Here the sample spans approximately 190,000 clones, around 87% being singletons. Sequencing used PBMCs or T cells enriched from blood (not recorded which). Every receptor here comes from a woman aged 35 to 49 in a cohort exposed to, infected with or recovered from COVID-19 (not recorded which).

The gene calls are TRBV24-1 and TRBJ2-7, with 7 bases that match TRBD1. Per the germline V gene, CDR1 is KGHDR and CDR2 is SFDVKD. This CDR3 has 14 residues. The junction had 7 bases not matched to a gene; V was cut back by 4 bases and J by 5 bases. For the CDR3, the DNA is TGTGCCACCAGTGAGATTGACAGGGCTAACGAGCAGTACTTC. Translation: CATSEIDRANEQYF.

This clone has only one observation. The gene calls are TRBV12-5 and TRBJ1-2; maybe TRBD1 (5 bases). Trimming stripped 3 bases from V and 6 bases from J, with 11 bases between. The CDR3 totals 13 residues. Looked up from germline, CDR1 is LGHNT and CDR2 is FRNRAP. The CDR3 sequence is CASGFAGMHGYTF. For the CDR3, the DNA is TGTGCTAGTGGTTTTGCAGGGATGCATGGCTACACCTTC.

Only a few counts were recorded for this clone. This chain joins TRBV21-1 and TRBJ2-1; the table's TRBD2 call for D was not verified on the DNA. TRBV21-1 represents a pseudogene. This CDR3 is built from 17 residues. The CDR3 is CASSRSLAASSYNEQFF. CDR3 DNA: TGTGCCAGCAGCAGATCACTAGCGGCGAGCTCCTACAATGAGCAGTTCTTC.

The rearrangement joins TRBV4-1 to TRBJ2-6; tentatively, D is TRBD1 (5 bases). CDR3 length equals 19 residues. Trimming removed 4 bases from V and 0 bases from J, with 19 bases in between. Germline CDR1 reads MGHRA; CDR2 reads YSYEKL. CDR3 sequence (DNA): TGCGCCAGCAGCCCGGCTTTGACAGAGACGAGCTCTGGGGCCAACGTCCTGACTTTC. Amino acids: CASSPALTETSSGANVLTF.

The chain couples TRBV7-2 to TRBJ2-7; D unresolved. There are 11 residues in the CDR3. Trimming pared 4 bases from V and 3 bases from J, leaving 4 bases between. The germline V gene has CDR1 SGHTA and CDR2 FQGNSA. CDR3 sequence (DNA): TGTGCCAGCAGCTACTACTACGAGCAGTACTTC. It codes for CASSYYYEQYF.

The chain couples TRBV6-2 or TRBV6-3 to TRBJ2-1; tentative D call: TRBD2 (6 bases). V gave up 6 bases and J gave up 0 bases, with 15 bases separating them. The CDR3 has 16 residues. Germline CDR1 MNHEY, CDR2 SVGEGT. In nucleotides, the CDR3 is TGTGCCAGCAGCCTCCTAGCGCCGAGCTCCTACAATGAGCAGTTCTTC. This codes for CASSLLAPSSYNEQFF.

The rearrangement uses TRBV19 and TRBJ1-5; 9 bases are shared with TRBD1. Germline V CDR1 and CDR2: LNHDA, SQIVND (reference sequence). This CDR3 contains 18 residues. Trimming removed 8 bases from V and 3 bases from J; junction bases left unmatched: 17. CDR3: CASGKTLDRGKNNQPQHF. The CDR3 DNA reads as TGTGCCAGTGGAAAGACTCTCGACAGGGGGAAGAACAATCAGCCCCAGCATTTT.

The chain has TRBV19 and TRBJ2-4; 9 nucleotides agree with TRBD1. V shed 2 bases and J 0 bases; nucleotides not matched to a gene: 5. Germline V gene sequence: CDR1 LNHDA, CDR2 SQIVND (reference sequence). This CDR3 contains 17 residues. The CDR3 sequence: CASSIWGTGPAKNIQYF. The CDR3 nucleotides read TGTGCCAGTAGTATATGGGGGACAGGGCCAGCCAAAAACATTCAGTACTTC.

The chain uses TRBV15 and TRBJ1-1; D is ambiguous. Germline V gives CDR1 LNHNV, CDR2 YYDKDF (reference sequence). V lost 3 bases to trimming and J lost 0 bases, with 8 bases between them. CDR3 length: 14 residues. CDR3 region: CATSRRQLNTEAFF. The CDR3 nucleotides are TGTGCCACCAGCAGGCGGCAGTTGAACACTGAAGCTTTCTTT. Using reference TRBV15 and TRBJ1-1 for the parts outside the CDR3, the full variable domain is DAMVIQNPRYQVTQFGKPVTLSCSQTLNHNVMYWYQQKSSQAPKLLFHYYDKDFNNEADTPDNFQSRRPNTSFCFLDIRSPGLGDTAMYLCATSRRQLNTEAFFGQGTRLTVV.

The chain joins TRBV5-6 to TRBJ2-7; D remains ambiguous. Per the germline V gene, CDR1 is SGHDT and CDR2 is YYEEEE. Trimming pared 4 bases from V and 2 bases from J, leaving 10 bases between. The CDR3 runs 13 residues. The CDR3 region has the DNA TGTGCCAGCAGCCTACTAAAGCCCTACGAGCAGTACTTC. The encoded protein is CASSLLKPYEQYF.

J is TRBJ1-1 and V is TRBV5-1; D is undetermined. This CDR3 has 13 amino acids. CDR1 is SGHRS and CDR2 is YFSETQ in the germline V gene. V shed 0 bases and J shed 1 base, with 4 bases lying between them. CDR3 nucleotide sequence: TGCGCCAGCAGCTTGGCTCCGAACACTGAAGCTTTCTTT. It is translated as CASSLAPNTEAFF. Filled out from reference TRBV5-1 and TRBJ1-1, the complete variable domain reads KAGVTQTPRYLIKTRGQQVTLSCSPISGHRSVSWYQQTPGQGLQFLFEYFSETQRNKGNFPGRFSGRQFSNSRSEMNVSTLELGDSALYLCASSLAPNTEAFFGQGTRLTVV.

This clone was seen a single time. The chain combines TRBV11-3 with TRBJ2-1; 9 positions agree with TRBD2. The trim removed 3 bases at V and 9 bases at J, leaving 9 bases unmatched. The CDR3 length is 15 residues. CDR1 is SGHNT, CDR2 YENEEA, per germline. As DNA, the CDR3 is TGTGCCAGCAGCTTTTATGGCGGGAGGGCCCTTGAGCAGTTCTTC. Translating gives CASSFYGGRALEQFF.

This chain joins TRBV7-9 and TRBJ2-5; 8 nucleotides agree with TRBD2. CDR3 length: 16 residues. The J segment lost 0 bases and the V segment lost 5 bases, leaving 8 bases of the junction unmatched. The V gene's germline CDR1 is SEHNR and CDR2 FQNEAQ (reference sequence). CDR3 nucleotide sequence: TGTGCCAGCAGCGCAAGGCGGGGGGCGAACCAAGAGACCCAGTACTTC. This encodes CASSARRGANQETQYF.

This chain connects TRBV7-2 to TRBJ2-1; D is unresolved. The V and J ends lost 4 bases and 6 bases respectively, with 13 bases between them. The CDR3 extends over 14 amino acids. Per germline, CDR1 SGHTA and CDR2 FQGNSA. CDR3 nucleotides: TGTGCCAGCAGCTCGCGAAGCTCACTCAATGAGCAGTTCTTC. It codes for CASSSRSSLNEQFF.

The chain joins TRBV9 to TRBJ2-3, with TRBD2 matching 10 bases. From germline, CDR1 is SGDLS and CDR2 YYNGEE. V trimming: 4 bases; J trimming: 6 bases; junction bases outside the gene matches: 8. The CDR3 contains 15 residues. CDR3: CASSTPSGGGDTQYF. CDR3 DNA sequence: TGTGCCAGCAGCACCCCTAGCGGGGGCGGGGATACGCAGTATTTT.

The V call is TRBV7-6, the J call TRBJ2-7, with D possibly being TRBD2 (5 bases). The CDR3 extends over 13 amino acids. Germline V gene lookup returns CDR1 SGHVS and CDR2 FNYEAQ. The V end was cut by 5 bases, the J end by 4 bases, with 12 bases between. The DNA for the CDR3 is TGTGCCAGCAGCCCCGTTTCGGGGTACGAGCAGTACTTC. It codes for CASSPVSGYEQYF.

In its sample, this clone was seen a few times. This chain connects TRBV7-8 to TRBJ1-1, with 9 nucleotides matching TRBD1. Germline loops: CDR1 SGHVS, CDR2 FQNEAQ. This CDR3 has 15 residues. J was trimmed by 6 bases and V by 5 bases; bases with no gene match: 10. DNA for the CDR3: TGTGCCAGCAGCGTCCTAACAGGGGGCCAGGCTGAAGCTTTCTTT. Translating it yields CASSVLTGGQAEAFF.

This sequence joins TRBV6-6 and TRBJ1-4, with 7 bases aligning to TRBD1. Germline V CDR1 and CDR2: MNHNY, SVGAGI (reference sequence). CDR3 length equals 15 residues. With 3 bases clipped from V and 7 bases from J, the junction kept 8 bases outside the gene matches. The CDR3 DNA follows: TGTGCCAGCAGTTATCTTGCAGGGGGGACTGAAAAACTGTTTTTT. Amino acid sequence: CASSYLAGGTEKLFF.

This clone was seen more than once but under ten times. CDR3 sequence reads: CASSPLGQGEGGAFF. The CDR3 DNA reads TGCGCCAGCAGCCCGCTTGGACAGGGGGAGGGTGGAGCTTTCTTT. The chain is built from TRBV5-1 and TRBJ1-1, with TRBD1 matching 10 bases. The germline V gene encodes CDR1 SGHRS and CDR2 YFSETQ. V lost 4 bases to trimming and J lost 10 bases; unmatched junction nucleotides: 13. This CDR3 contains 15 residues.